The next 7 T cell receptor beta chains were all read from a single sample in a study of shared clonotypes between healthy human individuals. Repertoires were generated with immunoSEQ multiplex PCR, while TCRdb's copy carries only in-frame clones and drops some. Of about a million clones listed, approximately 77% are singletons. The sequenced sample consisted of memory CD4+ T cells from PBMCs. The subset: CD45RA-negative fraction. All receptors derive from a man between 18 and 35 years old in good health. Some clones in this sample may be carry-over from other donors' samples.

The chain couples TRBV28 to TRBJ1-1; no reliable D call. V was shortened by 6 bases and J by 5 bases, with 13 bases between the two germline ends. Germline V CDR1 and CDR2: MDHEN, SYDVKM. The CDR3 sequence is 13 residues long. The CDR3 bases are TGTGCCAGCAGACGCCCCTTTAAAACTGAAGCTTTCTTT. It specifies CASRRPFKTEAFF. The variable domain in full, completed from reference TRBV28 and TRBJ1-1, reads DVKVTQSSRYLVKRTGEKVFLECVQDMDHENMFWYRQDPGLGLRLIYFSYDVKMKEKGDIPEGYSVSREKKERFSLILESASTNQTSMYLCASRRPFKTEAFFGQGTRLTVV.

Points on this clone: Since a much larger clone is just one base distant, this may be a read error. This sample includes further DNA sequences coding for the same CDR3. The J gene is TRBJ1-2, the V gene TRBV20-1; D gene ambiguous. Germline V gene data show CDR1 as DFQATT and CDR2 as SNEGSKA (reference sequence). The CDR3 has 8 amino acids. V gave up 1 base and J gave up 9 bases, with 0 bases separating them. This chain's CDR3 is CSARGYTF. Here the CDR3 DNA reads TGCAGTGCTAGAGGCTACACCTTC.

This clone was detected a few times. The CDR3 DNA reads TGTGCCAGCAGCCCCTCCGGAGCAGGGAACACTGAAGCTTTCTTT. This translates into CASSPSGAGNTEAFF. This chain joins TRBV11-3 and TRBJ1-1; D call uncertain. CDR1 is SGHNT, CDR2 YENEEA, per germline. Trimming stripped 5 bases from V and 1 base from J, with 14 bases between. The CDR3 is made up of 15 amino acids.

As regards this clone: This specimen includes other DNA sequences encoding the same CDR3. This rearrangement joins TRBV5-4 to TRBJ2-7; D unclear. This CDR3 has 11 residues. Trimming left V 3 bases short and J 4 bases short, with 5 bases between. Germline assignment: CDR1 SGHNT and CDR2 YYREEE (reference sequence). The CDR3 DNA reads as TGTGCCAGCAGCTCCCGTTACGAGCAGTACTTC. Its translation is CASSSRYEQYF.

As to this clone: Other DNA variants within this sample encode the same CDR3. The J gene is TRBJ2-2, the V gene TRBV18, with 8 positions matching TRBD1. Trimming cost V 3 bases and J 4 bases; bases outside gene matches: 4. Looked up from germline, CDR1 is KGHSH and CDR2 is LQKENI. There are 15 residues in the CDR3. CDR3 amino acids: CASSPGTGGTGELFF. The DNA for the CDR3 is TGTGCCAGCTCACCGGGGACAGGCGGCACCGGGGAGCTGTTTTTT.

This chain uses TRBV6-5 with TRBJ2-3; D call uncertain. From germline, CDR1 is MNHEY and CDR2 SVGAGI. The V and J ends lost 4 bases and 1 base respectively, with 9 bases between them. CDR3 length: 14 amino acids. CDR3 protein: CASSLNRRTDTQYF. DNA for the CDR3: TGTGCCAGCAGTTTGAACAGACGCACAGATACGCAGTATTTT.

The chain links TRBV18 to TRBJ2-5; 7 bases are shared with TRBD1. The J call may be incorrect, as the DNA end agrees better with TRBJ2-7. Looked up from germline, CDR1 is KGHSH and CDR2 is LQKENI. There are 15 residues in the CDR3. The CDR3 reads CASSPSAGGSYEQYF. The CDR3 DNA is TGTGCCAGCTCCCCGTCCGCAGGGGGCTCCTACGAGCAGTACTTC.